The T cell receptor beta chain described here comes from a study of blood T cell repertoires in COVID-19. Study context: Whether acute or convalescent, the COVID-19 samples came from the United States, Italy and Spain.

Only a few counts were recorded for this clone. Per the study methods: Amplification of reference gene primers was used by the study to estimate nucleated cell counts. The data were produced by immunoSEQ multiplex PCR, yet TCRdb's version contains in-frame clones alone and is incomplete. V and J calls plus clone size are reproduced from that table; the DNA served to infer D and trimming. The table has 130,000 to 150,000 clones, 65% to 85% seen once. V lost 4 bases and J lost 1; bases outside the gene matches: 4. CDR1 and CDR2 (germline): SGHRS, YFSETQ. The CDR3 loop spans 14 amino acids. The genes are TRBV5-1 and TRBJ1-2; 7 positions agree with TRBD1. The sequence came from a woman aged 45-65 years who had been exposed to COVID-19. Sequenced: PBMCs or T cells enriched from blood (not recorded which). CDR3 nucleotides: TGCGCCAGCAGCACTGACAGGGTTAACTATGGCTACACCTTC. Amino acids: CASSTDRVNYGYTF.